The 13 T cell receptor beta chains below were found in one sample sequenced in a study of OX40 agonist ivuxolimab in advanced cancers. Profiled with immunoSEQ multiplex PCR; TCRdb holds only in-frame clones, not every one. The sample includes tens of thousands of clones, roughly 84% seen only once; the top ten take around 6%. The source material was CD4+ or CD8+ T cells sorted from blood, sampled in a trial of the OX40 agonist ivuxolimab. These receptors all come from an adult with an advanced solid tumor such as melanoma, head and neck, liver or kidney cancer.

The V and J genes are TRBV4-1 and TRBJ2-7, with a possible D match to TRBD2 (6 bases). This CDR3 is built from 15 residues. Germline V lookup: CDR1 MGHRA, CDR2 YSYEKL. Trimming left V 3 bases short and J 5 bases short, with 17 bases between. CDR3: CASSQGGYSSNEQYF. DNA for the CDR3: TGCGCCAGCAGCCAGGGAGGTTACAGTTCAAACGAGCAGTACTTC.

The rearrangement links TRBV4-3 to TRBJ2-1; 11 bases line up with TRBD2. V dropped 1 base and J dropped 1; count of bases not matched to a gene: 6. This CDR3 has 18 residues. The V gene's germline CDR1 is LGHNA and CDR2 YSLEER. The CDR3 nucleotides are TGCGCCAGCAGCCAAGGTCTAGCGGGAGGAGTATCCTACAATGAGCAGTTCTTC. It yields the protein CASSQGLAGGVSYNEQFF.

This sequence joins TRBV4-1 and TRBJ2-4; 7 bases are shared with TRBD1. This CDR3 spans 15 amino acids. V was pared by 6 bases and J by 3 bases, with 8 bases of the junction left unmatched. CDR1 MGHRA and CDR2 YSYEKL come from the germline V gene. CDR3 in amino acids: CASRRDRDSKNIQYF. CDR3 sequence (DNA): TGCGCCAGCAGACGAGACCGGGACAGCAAAAACATTCAGTACTTC.

The chain joins TRBV6-1 to TRBJ1-1; weak D call: TRBD1 (5 bases). CDR1 MNHNS and CDR2 SASEGT come from the germline V gene. Trimming took 6 bases from V and 2 from J, leaving 13 bases between them. The CDR3 consists of 14 residues. Written as DNA, the CDR3 is TGTGCCAGCAGCCTAAGTGGGGGAAACACTGAAGCTTTCTTT. Translated: CASSLSGGNTEAFF.

V is TRBV30 and J is TRBJ2-4, with D perhaps matching TRBD2 (7 bases). This CDR3 has 15 amino acids. V lost 2 bases to trimming and J lost 5 bases, with 16 bases between them. Per germline, CDR1 GTSNPN and CDR2 SVGIG (reference sequence). In DNA, the CDR3 is TGTGCCTGGAGTACATGGGGGGGCCGGGAAAACATTCAGTACTTC. Translating gives CAWSTWGGRENIQYF.

The chain links TRBV19 to TRBJ2-5, with D perhaps TRBD1 (5 bases). The CDR3 extends over 15 amino acids. CDR1 is LNHDA and CDR2 is SQIVND in the germline V gene (reference sequence). V was cut by 1 base and J by 5 bases, with 14 bases left in between. Here the CDR3 DNA reads TGTGCCAGTAGTATAGCGGCAGGGCTAGGGGAGACCCAGTACTTC. Its translation: CASSIAAGLGETQYF.

In DNA form, the CDR3 reads TGTGCCAGCAGTGACTCACCCCTGACGACGCAGTATTTT. Its protein is CASSDSPLTTQYF. The rearrangement links TRBV6-4 to TRBJ2-3, with no clear D. Germline values: CDR1 MRHNA, CDR2 SNTAGT. This CDR3 contains 13 residues. Trimming removed 0 bases at V and 9 bases at J, with 10 bases between.

J is TRBJ2-5 and V is TRBV29-1; D remains ambiguous. V lost 5 bases and J lost 2, with 6 bases in between. This CDR3 is 11 amino acids long. Germline V gene lookup returns CDR1 SQVTM and CDR2 ANQGSEA. CDR3 residues: CSVHFQETQYF. Here the CDR3 DNA reads TGCAGCGTTCACTTTCAAGAGACCCAGTACTTC.

This chain joins TRBV7-6 and TRBJ2-5, with a tentative D call TRBD1 (5 bases). Germline CDR1 reads SGHVS; CDR2 reads FNYEAQ. CDR3 length: 15 residues. The V end lost 5 bases, the J end lost 4 bases, and 17 bases lay between the germline ends. The CDR3 DNA follows: TGTGCCAGCAGCCGCCAAACTGGGGCCGGAGAGACCCAGTACTTC. It specifies CASSRQTGAGETQYF.

This clone appeared a few times. This chain links TRBV30 with TRBJ1-1; 9 bases agree with TRBD1. CDR1 and CDR2 from the germline V gene are GTSNPN and SVGIG (reference sequence). The CDR3 extends over 13 amino acids. Trimming removed 3 bases from V and 11 bases from J; junction bases left unmatched: 10. DNA for the CDR3: TGTGCCTGGAGAGGGACAGGGACTATGAGGGCTTTCTTT. It yields the protein CAWRGTGTMRAFF.

The J gene is TRBJ1-4, the V gene TRBV6-5; D is possibly TRBD1 (6 bases). CDR3 length: 15 amino acids. V lost 5 bases to trimming and J lost 0 bases, with 10 bases between them. Germline CDR1 reads MNHEY; CDR2 reads SVGAGI. The CDR3 is CASSQGLPTNEKLFF. The CDR3 nucleotides are TGTGCCAGCAGTCAGGGGTTGCCAACTAATGAAAAACTGTTTTTT.

This chain links TRBV30 with TRBJ2-7; D call uncertain. Germline V gene data show CDR1 as GTSNPN and CDR2 as SVGIG (reference sequence). V lost 0 bases to trimming and J lost 3 bases, with 9 bases between them. The CDR3 runs 13 residues. The CDR3 sequence: CAWSVNDNYEQYF. The CDR3, as DNA: TGTGCCTGGAGTGTGAATGATAACTACGAGCAGTACTTC.

The gene calls are TRBV6-6 and TRBJ2-1; TRBD2 matches 8 bases. Germline CDR1 reads MNHNY; CDR2 reads SVGAGI (reference sequence). V gave up 1 base and J gave up 7 bases; unmatched junction bases: 3. The CDR3 sequence is 14 residues long. CDR3 region: CASSYFGGRNEQFF. In DNA form, the CDR3 reads TGTGCCAGCAGTTACTTTGGCGGGAGGAATGAGCAGTTCTTC.